Given below is one T cell receptor beta chain in context. This sample is part of a study of T cells in Graves' hyperthyroidism and ophthalmopathy. Template material for amplifying TCR beta CDR3 regions consisted of RNA transcripts. A set of HTBI primers served as the primers for a first-round RT-PCR of the TCR CDR3. From the multiplex PCR reads, TCRdb called clonotypes with MiXCR, one entry per CDR3 protein. There are 350,000 to 400,000 distinct CDR3 sequences in the sample; under 15% occur only once, and about 33% lies in the top ten. The CDR3 extends over 17 amino acids. The germline gives CDR1 SGDLS, CDR2 YYNGEE. The J segment lost 0 bases and the V segment lost 4 bases, leaving 8 bases of the junction unmatched. Newly diagnosed patients aged 18 to 65 had hyperthyroidism of under 2 months' duration.

The source is a woman under 40 with Graves' hyperthyroidism. The V and J genes are TRBV9 and TRBJ2-1; 9 bases fit TRBD2. The sequenced sample was blood. The DNA of the CDR3 is TGTGCCAGCAGCCCTCTAGCGGGGTGGGGCTCCTACAATGAGCAGTTCTTC. Protein product: CASSPLAGWGSYNEQFF.